This T cell receptor beta chain was profiled in a study of a mutant IDH1 vaccine in newly diagnosed glioma. Background on the study: Patients got radiotherapy, temozolomide, or both beforehand, and most got both.

Time point here: week 23, last vaccination. Every vaccination contained 300 ug of the mutant IDH1 20-mer peptide and was paired with topical imiquimod. With 5 bases clipped from V and 8 bases from J, the junction kept 5 bases outside the gene matches. Looked up from germline, CDR1 is LNHDA and CDR2 is SQIVND (reference sequence). The CDR3 has 13 residues. The data were produced by immunoSEQ multiplex PCR, yet TCRdb's version contains in-frame clones alone and is incomplete. The sample lists around 29,000 clones, about 85% seen once, with roughly 8% in the top ten. This clone was detected only once. Its antigen is currently unknown.

The chain is built from TRBV19 and TRBJ2-2, with 7 positions matching TRBD1. This TCR derives from a woman aged 18-29 years with glioma. This specimen consisted of PBMCs, obtained from a glioma patient whose treatment included an IDH1 peptide vaccine. CDR3 sequence (DNA): TGTGCCAGTAGTGAACAGGGGCAAGGGGAGCTGTTTTTT. Its protein product is CASSEQGQGELFF.